These 29 T cell receptor beta chains were all obtained from the same sample, sequenced in a study of shared clonotypes between healthy human individuals. TCRdb keeps only in-frame clones here, not all; method: immunoSEQ multiplex PCR. The sample yields approximately 500,000 clones, about 75% seen once. The specimen sequenced was PBMCs. The receptors originated from a woman aged 40-49 years in good health. Some clones in this sample may be carry-over from other donors' samples.

Turning to this clone: At the DNA level, this CDR3 is encoded by other sequences in the same sample as well. The chain carries TRBV28 and TRBJ1-1; 7 bases fit TRBD1. The CDR3 has 15 amino acids. With V trimmed by 3 bases and J by 1 base, 5 bases remained unmatched. Germline V gene sequence: CDR1 MDHEN, CDR2 SYDVKM. The CDR3 DNA is TGTGCCAGCAGTTTTAGTGGGACAGAGAACACTGAAGCTTTCTTT. This translates into CASSFSGTENTEAFF. The variable domain in full, with the rest retrieved from reference TRBV28 and TRBJ1-1, is DVKVTQSSRYLVKRTGEKVFLECVQDMDHENMFWYRQDPGLGLRLIYFSYDVKMKEKGDIPEGYSVSREKKERFSLILESASTNQTSMYLCASSFSGTENTEAFFGQGTRLTVV.

The rearrangement joins TRBV7-2 to TRBJ1-3; D is ambiguous. The CDR3 runs 12 residues. The V end was cut by 3 bases, the J end by 4 bases, with 4 bases between. CDR1 is SGHTA and CDR2 is FQGNSA in the germline V gene. The CDR3: CASSLSGNTIYF. CDR3 DNA: TGTGCCAGCAGCTTGTCAGGAAACACCATATATTTT.

V and J are TRBV28 and TRBJ1-4; a possible D gene is TRBD1 (6 bases). V was trimmed by 3 bases and J by 0 bases, leaving 17 bases between them. The CDR3 runs 18 residues. CDR1 is MDHEN and CDR2 is SYDVKM in the germline V gene. The CDR3 loop reads CASSFMDSRLATNEKLFF. For the CDR3, the DNA is TGTGCCAGCAGTTTCATGGACAGCCGACTTGCAACTAATGAAAAACTGTTTTTT.

V and J are TRBV5-4 and TRBJ2-1, with 7 bases matching TRBD2. The CDR3 length is 14 residues. V shed 2 bases, J shed 3 bases, and the junction held 2 bases outside the gene matches. Germline V CDR1 and CDR2: SGHNT, YYREEE (reference sequence). This CDR3 reads CASSLGRDYNEQFF. The CDR3 DNA sequence: TGTGCCAGCAGCTTAGGGAGGGACTACAATGAGCAGTTCTTC.

V usage is TRBV28 and J usage is TRBJ2-7; possible D gene TRBD1, 5 bases. Germline CDR1 MDHEN, CDR2 SYDVKM. V was trimmed by 6 bases and J by 7 bases, leaving 16 bases between them. There are 13 residues in the CDR3. CDR3 in DNA: TGTGCCAGCAGATGGGGCTATCTCATGGAGCAGTACTTC. Protein product: CASRWGYLMEQYF.

About this clone itself: Other DNA sequences in the same sample also yield this CDR3. This chain uses TRBV5-1 with TRBJ1-5; 9 bases fit TRBD1. CDR1 and CDR2 from the germline V gene are SGHRS and YFSETQ. The CDR3 is 15 amino acids. V gave up 4 bases and J gave up 4 bases; unmatched junction bases: 6. The CDR3 bases are TGCGCCAGCAGCCCCGGGACAGGGAGGAATCAGCCCCAGCATTTT. Translating it yields CASSPGTGRNQPQHF.

The rearrangement uses TRBV28 and TRBJ1-3, with 8 bases that match TRBD1. With 5 bases clipped from V and 3 bases from J, the junction kept 12 bases outside the gene matches. The CDR3 contains 17 residues. Germline CDR1 and CDR2: MDHEN and SYDVKM. The CDR3 is CASSDRTGLRSGNTIYF. The CDR3 coding sequence is TGTGCCAGCAGTGATAGGACAGGGCTTCGGAGTGGAAACACCATATATTTT. The variable domain in full, completed from reference TRBV28 and TRBJ1-3, reads DVKVTQSSRYLVKRTGEKVFLECVQDMDHENMFWYRQDPGLGLRLIYFSYDVKMKEKGDIPEGYSVSREKKERFSLILESASTNQTSMYLCASSDRTGLRSGNTIYFGEGSWLTVV.

The V and J genes are TRBV13 and TRBJ2-1, with a weak D call TRBD1 (6 bases). Germline loops: CDR1 PRHDT, CDR2 FYEKMQ (reference sequence). Trimming removed 11 bases at V and 8 bases at J, with 16 bases between. The CDR3 totals 12 residues. This chain's CDR3 is CASARGSYEQFF. In DNA, the CDR3 is TGTGCCTCGGCTAGGGGGAGCTATGAGCAGTTCTTC.

The chain combines TRBV9 with TRBJ2-3; a possible D gene is TRBD1 (5 bases). The ends were cut back, 4 bases at V and 3 bases at J, with 9 bases in the middle. From germline, CDR1 is SGDLS and CDR2 YYNGEE. The CDR3 sequence is 13 residues long. CDR3 in DNA: TGTGCCAGCAGCACTCAGGGTACAGATACGCAGTATTTT. Its protein product is CASSTQGTDTQYF. Supplemented by reference TRBV9 and TRBJ2-3, the full variable domain reads DSGVTQTPKHLITATGQRVTLRCSPRSGDLSVYWYQQSLDQGLQFLIQYYNGEERAKGNILERFSAQQFPDLHSELNLSSLELGDSALYFCASSTQGTDTQYFGPGTRLTVL.

Turning to this clone: The sample carries other DNA sequences with the same CDR3. The CDR3, as DNA: TGTGCCAGCAGCTTAGGTGGGGGATCCGAGCAGTACTTC. This gives the protein CASSLGGGSEQYF. This chain joins TRBV7-9 and TRBJ2-7; the D call may be TRBD1 or TRBD2 (5 bases each). The length of the CDR3 is 13 residues. The V gene's germline CDR1 is SEHNR and CDR2 FQNEAQ (reference sequence). V lost 1 base to trimming and J lost 6 bases, with 10 bases between them. Complete variable domain (other parts from reference TRBV7-9 and TRBJ2-7): DTGVSQNPRHKITKRGQNVTFRCDPISEHNRLYWYRQTLGQGPEFLTYFQNEAQLEKSRLLSDRFSAERPKGSFSTLEIQRTEQGDSAMYLCASSLGGGSEQYFGPGTRLTVT.

This chain connects TRBV5-4 to TRBJ2-2; D is tentatively TRBD1 or TRBD2 (5 bases each). V was clipped by 3 bases and J by 6 bases, with 9 bases between them. This CDR3 comprises 13 residues. CDR1 and CDR2 from the germline V gene are SGHNT and YYREEE (reference sequence). CDR3 DNA sequence: TGTGCCAGCAGCTCCCGGGACCCCGGGGAGCTGTTTTTT. This sequence encodes CASSSRDPGELFF.

The chain employs TRBV9 and TRBJ2-2; the match to TRBD1 covers 8 bases. This CDR3 comprises 14 residues. Germline CDR1 reads SGDLS; CDR2 reads YYNGEE. V lost 4 bases to trimming and J lost 5 bases; unmatched junction nucleotides: 4. The CDR3 is CASSPNRGTGELFF. CDR3 bases: TGTGCCAGCAGCCCCAACAGGGGGACCGGGGAGCTGTTTTTT.

The V call is TRBV7-3, the J call TRBJ2-1, with D possibly being TRBD1 or TRBD2 (5 bases each). V was cut by 3 bases and J by 7 bases, with 19 bases left in between. Germline V lookup: CDR1 SGHTA, CDR2 FQGTGA. The CDR3 consists of 16 residues. This CDR3 reads CASSFQPGRGTNEQFF. The CDR3 DNA sequence: TGTGCCAGCAGCTTCCAGCCGGGACGGGGTACGAATGAGCAGTTCTTC.

The chain joins TRBV2 to TRBJ1-3; possible D gene TRBD1, 6 bases. Germline V gene lookup returns CDR1 SNHLY and CDR2 FYNNEI. V was clipped by 6 bases and J by 0 bases, with 12 bases between them. This CDR3 region has 15 residues. In DNA form, the CDR3 reads TGTGCCAGCAGCATGGACAGTCTCTCTGGAAACACCATATATTTT. It encodes CASSMDSLSGNTIYF.

The rearrangement links TRBV10-3 to TRBJ1-2, with D perhaps matching TRBD1 (6 bases). With 11 bases removed from V and 7 bases from J, the gap between germline ends came to 17 bases. The CDR3 is made up of 12 amino acids. The V gene's germline CDR1 is ENHRY and CDR2 SYGVKD. The CDR3 sequence is CASGDTGPGYTF. The CDR3 DNA reads as TGTGCCTCTGGGGACACAGGGCCTGGCTACACCTTC.

The CDR3: CASSFTGDSQETQYF. As DNA, the CDR3 is TGTGCCAGCAGCTTCACAGGGGATTCGCAAGAGACCCAGTACTTC. The rearrangement uses TRBV5-4 and TRBJ2-5; 7 bases are a match to TRBD1. This CDR3 is 15 amino acids long. V gave up 2 bases and J gave up 2 bases; unmatched junction bases: 6. Germline CDR1 SGHNT, CDR2 YYREEE (reference sequence).

J is TRBJ2-5 and V is TRBV7-2; 11 nucleotides agree with TRBD2. The CDR3 length is 14 residues. With 4 bases clipped from V and 4 bases from J, the junction kept 2 bases outside the gene matches. The germline V gene has CDR1 SGHTA and CDR2 FQGNSA. The CDR3 reads CASSSGLAVETQYF. Written as DNA, the CDR3 is TGTGCCAGCAGCTCGGGACTAGCGGTAGAGACCCAGTACTTC.

V gene TRBV19 combines with J gene TRBJ2-7; possibly TRBD1 or TRBD2 for D (6 bases each). Germline V lookup: CDR1 LNHDA, CDR2 SQIVND (reference sequence). V was cut by 9 bases and J by 6 bases, with 21 bases left in between. The length of the CDR3 is 14 residues. Here the CDR3 DNA reads TGTGCCAGCGGACACGGGGGCGTTAGGCTCGAGCAGTACTTC. It specifies CASGHGGVRLEQYF.

The V and J genes are TRBV7-8 and TRBJ2-3, with D tentatively TRBD1 (5 bases). The germline V and J ends were trimmed by 1 base and 9 bases, with 11 bases remaining between them. CDR3 length: 13 residues. Germline values: CDR1 SGHVS, CDR2 FQNEAQ. The CDR3 spells CASSLGTLGTQYF. The CDR3 DNA follows: TGTGCCAGCAGCTTAGGGACACTTGGCACGCAGTATTTT.

The chain has TRBV27 and TRBJ1-4; the D is unclear. The CDR3 loop spans 13 amino acids. V lost 6 bases and J 3 bases, leaving 8 bases between the germline ends. The germline V gene has CDR1 MNHEY and CDR2 SMNVEV (reference sequence). CDR3 sequence (DNA): TGTGCCAGCAGAGGTGGGGCTAATGAAAAACTGTTTTTT. Translating gives CASRGGANEKLFF.

This clone was found once. V gene TRBV7-2 combines with J gene TRBJ2-3; D unresolved. Trimming took 3 bases from V and 5 from J, leaving 6 bases between them. This CDR3 is 12 amino acids long. From germline, CDR1 is SGHTA and CDR2 FQGNSA. The CDR3 here is CASSFIVDTQYF. In nucleotides, the CDR3 is TGTGCCAGCAGCTTTATTGTAGATACGCAGTATTTT. The full variable domain, in which reference TRBV7-2 and TRBJ2-3 provide the parts outside the CDR3, is GAGVSQSPSNKVTEKGKDVELRCDPISGHTALYWYRQSLGQGLEFLIYFQGNSAPDKSGLPSDRFSAERTGGSVSTLTIQRTQQEDSAVYLCASSFIVDTQYFGPGTRLTVL.

About this clone itself: At one end the junction does not follow the germline gene, possibly because of a read error. The rearrangement links TRBV2 to TRBJ1-5; no reliable D call. Germline CDR1 and CDR2: SNHLY and FYNNEI. The CDR3 contains 14 residues. The CDR3, as DNA: TGTACCAGCAGTGACCAGGTAGGCAATCAGCCCCAGCATTTT. This gives the protein CTSSDQVGNQPQHF. The whole variable domain, filled in from reference TRBV2 and TRBJ1-5, reads EPEVTQTPSHQVTQMGQEVILRCVPISNHLYFYWYRQILGQKVEFLVSFYNNEISEKSEIFDDQFSVERPDGSNFTLKIRSTKLEDSAMYFCTSSDQVGNQPQHFGDGTRLSIL.

The V gene is TRBV7-2, the J gene TRBJ2-5; 7 bases are shared with TRBD2. The germline gives CDR1 SGHTA, CDR2 FQGNSA. This CDR3 is built from 15 residues. Losses at the gene ends were 1 base for V and 9 bases for J; bases not matched to a gene: 11. The CDR3 bases are TGTGCCAGCAGCTTAGAATCCGGGCGGGGAGGGGCCCAGTACTTC. Encoded protein: CASSLESGRGGAQYF.

This sequence joins TRBV7-9 and TRBJ1-2, with 9 bases matching TRBD1. Germline V gene lookup returns CDR1 SEHNR and CDR2 FQNEAQ (reference sequence). V gave up 4 bases and J gave up 7 bases; unmatched junction bases: 7. The CDR3 consists of 14 residues. The CDR3 nucleotides are TGTGCCAGCAGCTCCACCCGGGACAGGGTTGGCTACACCTTC. Its translation: CASSSTRDRVGYTF.

This chain joins TRBV5-6 and TRBJ2-1; D gene uncertain. Looked up from germline, CDR1 is SGHDT and CDR2 is YYEEEE. The CDR3 covers 14 residues. V lost 0 bases, J lost 4 bases, and 8 bases lay in between. The CDR3 coding sequence is TGTGCCAGCAGCTTGGCGGGCAGTTACAATGAGCAGTTCTTC. Its protein product is CASSLAGSYNEQFF.

In this sample, this clone turned up a few times. This chain links TRBV5-4 with TRBJ1-1; 9 nucleotides line up with TRBD1. Looked up from germline, CDR1 is SGHNT and CDR2 is YYREEE (reference sequence). This CDR3 region has 13 residues. Trimming at V came to 4 bases and at J to 6 bases, leaving 4 bases not matched to a gene. Written as DNA, the CDR3 is TGTGCCAGCAGCACAGGGACAGGGCCTGAAGCTTTCTTT. Residues: CASSTGTGPEAFF.

The chain combines TRBV5-4 with TRBJ1-2; TRBD1 matches 9 bases. V shed 4 bases and J 3 bases; nucleotides not matched to a gene: 7. The germline V gene encodes CDR1 SGHNT and CDR2 YYREEE (reference sequence). The CDR3 consists of 15 residues. CDR3 sequence (DNA): TGTGCCAGCAGCATAGGGACAGGGACGTACTATGGCTACACCTTC. It codes for CASSIGTGTYYGYTF. Complete variable domain (other parts from reference TRBV5-4 and TRBJ1-2): ETGVTQSPTHLIKTRGQQVTLRCSSQSGHNTVSWYQQALGQGPQFIFQYYREEENGRGNFPPRFSGLQFPNYSSELNVNALELDDSALYLCASSIGTGTYYGYTFGSGTRLTVV.

The chain employs TRBV30 and TRBJ1-1; D not resolved. Germline-derived CDR1 and CDR2 are GTSNPN and SVGIG (reference sequence). This CDR3 contains 14 residues. Trimming took off 1 base at V and 6 bases at J, with 15 bases between the two ends. CDR3 loop: CAWSEVAWEAEAFF. CDR3 nucleotides: TGTGCCTGGAGTGAGGTCGCCTGGGAGGCTGAAGCTTTCTTT.

This chain joins TRBV30 and TRBJ2-2; D ambiguous. The germline CDR1 and CDR2 sequences are GTSNPN and SVGIG (reference sequence). Trimming cost V 1 base and J 2 bases, with 5 bases left between them. This CDR3 has 13 amino acids. The CDR3 protein is CAWSDKNTGELFF. CDR3 nucleotide sequence: TGTGCCTGGAGTGACAAAAACACCGGGGAGCTGTTTTTT.